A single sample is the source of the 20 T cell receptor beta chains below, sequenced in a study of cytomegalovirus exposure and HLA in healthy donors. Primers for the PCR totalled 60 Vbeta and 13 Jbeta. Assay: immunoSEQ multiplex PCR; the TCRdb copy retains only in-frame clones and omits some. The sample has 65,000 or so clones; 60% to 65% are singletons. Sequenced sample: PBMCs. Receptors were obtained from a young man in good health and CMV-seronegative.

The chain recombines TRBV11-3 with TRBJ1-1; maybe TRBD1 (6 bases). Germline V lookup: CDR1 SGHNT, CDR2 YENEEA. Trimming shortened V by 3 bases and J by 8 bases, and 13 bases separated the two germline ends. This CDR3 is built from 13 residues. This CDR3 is CASSFVAGAEAFF. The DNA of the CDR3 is TGTGCCAGCAGCTTTGTAGCAGGGGCGGAAGCTTTCTTT.

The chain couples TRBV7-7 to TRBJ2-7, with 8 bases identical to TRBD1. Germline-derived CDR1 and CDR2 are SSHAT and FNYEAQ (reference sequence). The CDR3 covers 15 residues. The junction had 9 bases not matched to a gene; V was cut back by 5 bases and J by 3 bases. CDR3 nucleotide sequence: TGTGCCAGCAGCCAAAAAGCACAGGGGGACTACGAGCAGTACTTC. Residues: CASSQKAQGDYEQYF.

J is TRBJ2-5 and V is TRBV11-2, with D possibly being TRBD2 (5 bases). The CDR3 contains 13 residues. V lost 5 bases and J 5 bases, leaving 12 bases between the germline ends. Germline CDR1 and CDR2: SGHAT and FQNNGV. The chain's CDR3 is CASSQTSTETQYF. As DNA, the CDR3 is TGTGCCAGCAGCCAAACTAGTACGGAGACCCAGTACTTC.

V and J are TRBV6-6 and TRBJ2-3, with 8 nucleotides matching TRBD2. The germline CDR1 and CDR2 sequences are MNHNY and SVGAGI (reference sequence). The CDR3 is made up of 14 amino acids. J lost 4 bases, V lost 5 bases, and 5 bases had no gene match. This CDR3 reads CASSTRTSSDTQYF. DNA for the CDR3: TGTGCCAGCAGTACCAGGACTAGCTCAGATACGCAGTATTTT.

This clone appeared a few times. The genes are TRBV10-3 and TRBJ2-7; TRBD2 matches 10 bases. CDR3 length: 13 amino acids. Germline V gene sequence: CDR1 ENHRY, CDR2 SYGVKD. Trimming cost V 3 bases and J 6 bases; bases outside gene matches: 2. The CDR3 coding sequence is TGTGCCATCAGTGAACTAGCGGGGATCGAGCAGTACTTC. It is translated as CAISELAGIEQYF.

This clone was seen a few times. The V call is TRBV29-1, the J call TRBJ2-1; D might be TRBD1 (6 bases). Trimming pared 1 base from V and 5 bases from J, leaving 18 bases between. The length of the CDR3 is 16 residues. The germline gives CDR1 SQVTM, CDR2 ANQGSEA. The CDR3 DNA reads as TGCAGCGTTGAAGGAGGGGACACACTCCGGGACAATGAGCAGTTCTTC. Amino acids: CSVEGGDTLRDNEQFF.

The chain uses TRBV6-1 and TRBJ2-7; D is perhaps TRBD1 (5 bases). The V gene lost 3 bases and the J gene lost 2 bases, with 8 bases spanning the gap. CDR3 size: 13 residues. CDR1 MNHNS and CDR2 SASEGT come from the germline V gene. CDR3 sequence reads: CASSDRVPYEQYF. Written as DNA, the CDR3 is TGTGCCAGCAGTGACAGGGTCCCCTACGAGCAGTACTTC.

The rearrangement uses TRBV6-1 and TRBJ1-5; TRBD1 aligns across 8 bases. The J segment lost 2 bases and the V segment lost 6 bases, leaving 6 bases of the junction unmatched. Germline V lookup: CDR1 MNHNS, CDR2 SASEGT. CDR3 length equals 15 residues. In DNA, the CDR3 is TGTGCCAGCAGCCCCGACAGGGGCCGCAATCAGCCCCAGCATTTT. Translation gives CASSPDRGRNQPQHF.

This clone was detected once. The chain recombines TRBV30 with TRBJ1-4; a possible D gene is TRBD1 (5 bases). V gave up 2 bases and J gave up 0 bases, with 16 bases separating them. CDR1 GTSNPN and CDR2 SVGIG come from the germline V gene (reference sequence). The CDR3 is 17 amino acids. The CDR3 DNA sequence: TGTGCCTGGAGTCAGAGACAGAAATTAGCAACTAATGAAAAACTGTTTTTT. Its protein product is CAWSQRQKLATNEKLFF.

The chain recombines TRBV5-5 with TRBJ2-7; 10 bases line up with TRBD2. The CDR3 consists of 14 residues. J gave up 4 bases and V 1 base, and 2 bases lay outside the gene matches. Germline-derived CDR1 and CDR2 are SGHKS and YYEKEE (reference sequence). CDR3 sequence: CASSLTSGMYEQYF. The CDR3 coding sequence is TGTGCCAGCAGCTTGACTAGCGGGATGTACGAGCAGTACTTC.

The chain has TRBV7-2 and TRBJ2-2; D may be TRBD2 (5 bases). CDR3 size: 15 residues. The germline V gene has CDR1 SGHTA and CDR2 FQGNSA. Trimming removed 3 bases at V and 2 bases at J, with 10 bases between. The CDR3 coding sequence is TGTGCCAGCAGCTTTTACGGGATAAACACCGGGGAGCTGTTTTTT. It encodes CASSFYGINTGELFF.

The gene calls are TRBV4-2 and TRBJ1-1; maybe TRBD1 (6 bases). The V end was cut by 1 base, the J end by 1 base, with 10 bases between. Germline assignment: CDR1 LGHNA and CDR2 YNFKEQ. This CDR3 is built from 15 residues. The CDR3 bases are TGTGCCAGCAGCCAAGGGGCAGGGGCGAACACTGAAGCTTTCTTT. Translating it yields CASSQGAGANTEAFF.

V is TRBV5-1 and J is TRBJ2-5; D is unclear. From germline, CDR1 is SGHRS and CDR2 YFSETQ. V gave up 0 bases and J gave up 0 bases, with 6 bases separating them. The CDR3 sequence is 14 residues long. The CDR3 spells CASSLADYQETQYF. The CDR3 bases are TGCGCCAGCAGCTTGGCCGACTACCAAGAGACCCAGTACTTC.

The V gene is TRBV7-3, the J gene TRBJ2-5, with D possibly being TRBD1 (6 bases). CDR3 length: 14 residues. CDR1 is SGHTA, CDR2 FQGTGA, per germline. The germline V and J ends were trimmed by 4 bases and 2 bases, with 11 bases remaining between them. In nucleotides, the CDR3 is TGTGCCAGCAGCTCCGGACAGCCTCAAGAGACCCAGTACTTC. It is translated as CASSSGQPQETQYF.

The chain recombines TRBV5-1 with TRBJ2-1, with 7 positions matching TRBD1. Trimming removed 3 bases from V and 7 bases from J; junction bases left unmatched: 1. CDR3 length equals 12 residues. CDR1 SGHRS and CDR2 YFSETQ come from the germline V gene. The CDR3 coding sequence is TGCGCCAGCAGCTGGGACAGTAATGAGCAGTTCTTC. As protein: CASSWDSNEQFF.

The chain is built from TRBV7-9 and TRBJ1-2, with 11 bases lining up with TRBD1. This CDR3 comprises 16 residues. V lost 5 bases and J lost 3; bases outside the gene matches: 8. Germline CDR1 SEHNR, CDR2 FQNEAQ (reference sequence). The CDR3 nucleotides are TGTGCCAGCAGCGCTACGGGGACAGGGGGATACTATGGCTACACCTTC. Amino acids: CASSATGTGGYYGYTF.

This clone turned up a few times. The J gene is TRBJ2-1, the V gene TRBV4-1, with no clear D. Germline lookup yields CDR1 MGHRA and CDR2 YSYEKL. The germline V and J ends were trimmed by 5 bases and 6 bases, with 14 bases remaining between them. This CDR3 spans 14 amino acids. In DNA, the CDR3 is TGCGCCAGCAGCACTGCCACAGAAATCAATGAGCAGTTCTTC. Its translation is CASSTATEINEQFF.

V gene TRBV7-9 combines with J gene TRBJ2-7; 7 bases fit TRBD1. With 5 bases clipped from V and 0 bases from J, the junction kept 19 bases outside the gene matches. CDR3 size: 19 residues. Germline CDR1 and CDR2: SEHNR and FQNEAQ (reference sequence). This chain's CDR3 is CASSPAGTAQTSSSYEQYF. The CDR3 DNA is TGTGCCAGCAGCCCCGCCGGGACAGCCCAAACTTCAAGCTCCTACGAGCAGTACTTC.

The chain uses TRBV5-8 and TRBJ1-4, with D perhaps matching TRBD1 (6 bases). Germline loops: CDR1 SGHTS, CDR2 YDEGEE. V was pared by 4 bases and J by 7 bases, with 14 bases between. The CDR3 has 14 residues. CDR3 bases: TGTGCCAGCAGCCAAGGAGGGGGGGTTGAAAAACTGTTTTTT. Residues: CASSQGGGVEKLFF.

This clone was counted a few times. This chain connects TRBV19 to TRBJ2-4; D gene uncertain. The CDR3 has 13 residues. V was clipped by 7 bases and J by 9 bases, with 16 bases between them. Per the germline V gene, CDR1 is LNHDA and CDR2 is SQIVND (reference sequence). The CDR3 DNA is TGTGCCAGTACAAAACTCGGATCGGGCATTCAGTACTTC. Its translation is CASTKLGSGIQYF.